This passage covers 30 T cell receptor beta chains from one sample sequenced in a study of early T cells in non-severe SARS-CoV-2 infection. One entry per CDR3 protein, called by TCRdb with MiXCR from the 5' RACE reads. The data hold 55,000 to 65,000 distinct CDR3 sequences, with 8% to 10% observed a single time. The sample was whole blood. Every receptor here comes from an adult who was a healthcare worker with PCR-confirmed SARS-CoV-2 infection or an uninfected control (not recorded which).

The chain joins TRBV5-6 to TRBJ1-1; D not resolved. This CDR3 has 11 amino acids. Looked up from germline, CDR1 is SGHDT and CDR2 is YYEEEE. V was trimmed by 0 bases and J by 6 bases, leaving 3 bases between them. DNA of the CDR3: TGTGCCAGCAGCTTGGTGTCTGAAGCTTTCTTT. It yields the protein CASSLVSEAFF.

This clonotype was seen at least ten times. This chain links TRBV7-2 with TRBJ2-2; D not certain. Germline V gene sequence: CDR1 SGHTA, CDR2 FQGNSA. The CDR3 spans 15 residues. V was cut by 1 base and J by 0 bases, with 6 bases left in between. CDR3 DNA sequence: TGTGCCAGCAGCTTAGGCCCGTCGAACACCGGGGAGCTGTTTTTT. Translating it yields CASSLGPSNTGELFF. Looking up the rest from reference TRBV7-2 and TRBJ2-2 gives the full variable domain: GAGVSQSPSNKVTEKGKDVELRCDPISGHTALYWYRQSLGQGLEFLIYFQGNSAPDKSGLPSDRFSAERTGGSVSTLTIQRTQQEDSAVYLCASSLGPSNTGELFFGEGSRLTVL.

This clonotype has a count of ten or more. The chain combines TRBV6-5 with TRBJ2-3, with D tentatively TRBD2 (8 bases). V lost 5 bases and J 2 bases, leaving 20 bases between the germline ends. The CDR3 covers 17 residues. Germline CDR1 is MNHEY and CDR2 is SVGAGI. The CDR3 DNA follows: TGTGCCAGCAGTGCCGAGGGGGCGGGAGGCCCCACAGATACGCAGTATTTT. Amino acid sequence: CASSAEGAGGPTDTQYF.

The chain's CDR3 is CASRKGGSTYNEQFF. The CDR3 DNA reads as TGTGCCAGCAGGAAAGGGGGCTCTACCTACAATGAGCAGTTCTTC. V gene TRBV2 combines with J gene TRBJ2-1; 7 nucleotides agree with TRBD1. Trimming cost V 6 bases and J 2 bases; bases outside gene matches: 7. The CDR3 covers 15 residues. From germline, CDR1 is SNHLY and CDR2 FYNNEI.

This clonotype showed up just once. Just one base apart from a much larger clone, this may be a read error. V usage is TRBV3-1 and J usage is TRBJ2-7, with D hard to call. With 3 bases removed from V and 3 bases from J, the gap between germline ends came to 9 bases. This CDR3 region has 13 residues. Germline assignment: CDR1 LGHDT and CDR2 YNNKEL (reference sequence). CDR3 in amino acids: CASSHLGYYEQYF. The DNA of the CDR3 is TGTGCCAGCAGCCATCTGGGCTACTACGAGCAGTACTTC.

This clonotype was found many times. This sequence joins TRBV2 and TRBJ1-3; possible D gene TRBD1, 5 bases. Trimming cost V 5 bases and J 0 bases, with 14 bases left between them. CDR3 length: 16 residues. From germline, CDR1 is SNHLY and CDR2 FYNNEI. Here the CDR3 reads CASSLGGKSSGNTIYF. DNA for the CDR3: TGTGCCAGCAGTCTGGGGGGGAAGAGCTCTGGAAACACCATATATTTT.

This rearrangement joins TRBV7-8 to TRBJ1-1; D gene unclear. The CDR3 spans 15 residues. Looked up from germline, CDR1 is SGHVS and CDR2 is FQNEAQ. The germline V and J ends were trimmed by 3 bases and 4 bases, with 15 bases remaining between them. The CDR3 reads CASSFHQTDGTEAFF. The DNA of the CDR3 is TGTGCCAGCAGCTTCCACCAAACGGACGGCACTGAAGCTTTCTTT. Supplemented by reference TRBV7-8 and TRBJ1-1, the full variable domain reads GAGVSQSPRYKVAKRGQDVALRCDPISGHVSLFWYQQALGQGPEFLTYFQNEAQLDKSGLPSDRFFAERPEGSVSTLKIQRTQQEDSAVYLCASSFHQTDGTEAFFGQGTRLTVV.

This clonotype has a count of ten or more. The CDR3 nucleotides read TGCAGTGCTAGAGATTACAGAAGCAATCAGCCCCAGCATTTT. Protein product: CSARDYRSNQPQHF. The V and J genes are TRBV20-1 and TRBJ1-5; no reliable D call. This CDR3 is 14 amino acids long. The V end was cut by 0 bases, the J end by 1 base, with 7 bases between. In germline, CDR1 is DFQATT, CDR2 SNEGSKA (reference sequence).

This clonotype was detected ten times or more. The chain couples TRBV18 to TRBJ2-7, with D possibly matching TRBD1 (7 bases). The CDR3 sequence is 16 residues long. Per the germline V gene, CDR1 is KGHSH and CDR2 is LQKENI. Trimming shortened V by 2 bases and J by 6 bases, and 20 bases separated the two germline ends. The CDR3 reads CASSPSRGVRSGEQYF. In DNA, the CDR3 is TGTGCCAGCTCACCATCCAGGGGGGTGAGGTCCGGCGAGCAGTACTTC.

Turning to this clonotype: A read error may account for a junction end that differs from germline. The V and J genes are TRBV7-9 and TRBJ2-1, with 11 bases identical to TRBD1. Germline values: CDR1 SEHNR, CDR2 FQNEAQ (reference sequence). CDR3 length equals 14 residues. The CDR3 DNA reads TGTGCCGGCAGCTCGGACAGGGGGCTCCGAAGGCAGTTCTTC. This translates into CAGSSDRGLRRQFF. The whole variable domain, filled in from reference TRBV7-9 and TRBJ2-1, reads DTGVSQNPRHKITKRGQNVTFRCDPISEHNRLYWYRQTLGQGPEFLTYFQNEAQLEKSRLLSDRFSAERPKGSFSTLEIQRTEQGDSAMYLCAGSSDRGLRRQFFGPGTRLTVL.

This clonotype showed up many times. The CDR3 DNA reads as TGTGCCAGCAGTTTGCAAAGCCCGGGCACAGATACGCAGTATTTT. This encodes CASSLQSPGTDTQYF. The J gene is TRBJ2-3, the V gene TRBV7-2; D unclear. This CDR3 has 15 residues. V dropped 6 bases and J dropped 1 base, with 14 bases sitting between them. CDR1 is SGHTA, CDR2 FQGNSA, per germline.

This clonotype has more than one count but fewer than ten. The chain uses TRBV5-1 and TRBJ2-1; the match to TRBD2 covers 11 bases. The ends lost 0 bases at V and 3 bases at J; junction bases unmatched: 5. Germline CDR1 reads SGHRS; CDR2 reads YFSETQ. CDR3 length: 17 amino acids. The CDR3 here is CASSLGGTSGLYNEQFF. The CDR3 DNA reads TGCGCCAGCAGCTTGGGGGGGACTAGCGGACTCTACAATGAGCAGTTCTTC.

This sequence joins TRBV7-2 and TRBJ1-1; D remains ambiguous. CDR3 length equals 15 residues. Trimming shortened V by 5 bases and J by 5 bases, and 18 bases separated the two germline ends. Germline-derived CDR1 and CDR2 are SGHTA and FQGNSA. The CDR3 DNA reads TGTGCCAGCAGCACCCAGGTGGGGATGGCAACTGAAGCTTTCTTT. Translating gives CASSTQVGMATEAFF.

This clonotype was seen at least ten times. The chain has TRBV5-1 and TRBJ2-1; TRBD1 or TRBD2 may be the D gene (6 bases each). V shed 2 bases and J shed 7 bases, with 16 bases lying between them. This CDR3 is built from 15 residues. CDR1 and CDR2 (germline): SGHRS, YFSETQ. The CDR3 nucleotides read TGCGCCAGCAGCTTCGGGGGCCGGGGAAATAATGAGCAGTTCTTC. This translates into CASSFGGRGNNEQFF.

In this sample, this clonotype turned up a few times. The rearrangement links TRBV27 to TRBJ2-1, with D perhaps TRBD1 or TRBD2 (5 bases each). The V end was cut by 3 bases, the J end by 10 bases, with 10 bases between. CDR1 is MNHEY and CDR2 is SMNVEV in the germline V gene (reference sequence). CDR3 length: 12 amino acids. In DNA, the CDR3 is TGTGCCAGCAGTTTCCCTGGGACCGAGCAGTTCTTC. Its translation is CASSFPGTEQFF.

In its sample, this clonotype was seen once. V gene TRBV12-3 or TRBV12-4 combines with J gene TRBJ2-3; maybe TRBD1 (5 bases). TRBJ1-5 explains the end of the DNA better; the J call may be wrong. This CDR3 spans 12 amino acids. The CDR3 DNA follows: TGTGCCAGCAGTTCCAGGGAAGATACGCAGCATTTT. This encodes CASSSREDTQHF.

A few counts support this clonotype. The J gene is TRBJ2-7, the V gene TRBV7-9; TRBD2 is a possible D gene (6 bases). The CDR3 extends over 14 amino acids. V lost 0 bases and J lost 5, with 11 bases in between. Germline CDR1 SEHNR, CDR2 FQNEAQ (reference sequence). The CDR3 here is CASSLAGGAHEQYF. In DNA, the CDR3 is TGTGCCAGCAGCTTAGCGGGAGGTGCCCACGAGCAGTACTTC.

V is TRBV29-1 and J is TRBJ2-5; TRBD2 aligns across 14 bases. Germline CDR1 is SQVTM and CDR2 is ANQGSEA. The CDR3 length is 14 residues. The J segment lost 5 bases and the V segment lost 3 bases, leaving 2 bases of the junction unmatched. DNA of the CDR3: TGCAGCGTTGATGGGACTAGCGGGAGTGAGACCCAGTACTTC. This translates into CSVDGTSGSETQYF.

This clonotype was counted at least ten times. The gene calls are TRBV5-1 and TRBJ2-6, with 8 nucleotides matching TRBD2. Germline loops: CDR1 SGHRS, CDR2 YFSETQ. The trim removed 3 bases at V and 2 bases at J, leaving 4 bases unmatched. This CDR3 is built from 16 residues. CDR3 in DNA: TGCGCCAGCAGCTCGATTAGCGGGACTGGGGCCAACGTCCTGACTTTC. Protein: CASSSISGTGANVLTF. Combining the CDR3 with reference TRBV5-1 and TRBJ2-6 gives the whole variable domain KAGVTQTPRYLIKTRGQQVTLSCSPISGHRSVSWYQQTPGQGLQFLFEYFSETQRNKGNFPGRFSGRQFSNSRSEMNVSTLELGDSALYLCASSSISGTGANVLTFGAGSRLTVL.

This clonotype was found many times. In nucleotides, the CDR3 is TGCAGTGCTAGTGGGGTTGGCTACACCTTC. Its translation: CSASGVGYTF. The chain has TRBV20-1 and TRBJ1-2; no clear D gene. The CDR3 totals 10 residues. With 3 bases removed from V and 7 bases from J, the gap between germline ends came to 6 bases. Germline V lookup: CDR1 DFQATT, CDR2 SNEGSKA (reference sequence).

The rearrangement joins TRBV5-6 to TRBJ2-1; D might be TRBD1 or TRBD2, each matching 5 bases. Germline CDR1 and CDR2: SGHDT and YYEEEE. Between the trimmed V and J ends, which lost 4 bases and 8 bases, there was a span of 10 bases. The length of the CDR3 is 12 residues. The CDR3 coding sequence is TGTGCCAGCAGCCTCATGGGGGATGAGCAGTTCTTC. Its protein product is CASSLMGDEQFF.

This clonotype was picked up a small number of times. This chain's CDR3 is CASSQDSNNEQFF. CDR3 bases: TGCGCCAGCAGCCAAGATAGCAACAATGAGCAGTTCTTC. The chain uses TRBV4-1 and TRBJ2-1; D gene uncertain. The germline V gene has CDR1 MGHRA and CDR2 YSYEKL. CDR3 size: 13 residues. V was pared by 0 bases and J by 5 bases, with 5 bases between.

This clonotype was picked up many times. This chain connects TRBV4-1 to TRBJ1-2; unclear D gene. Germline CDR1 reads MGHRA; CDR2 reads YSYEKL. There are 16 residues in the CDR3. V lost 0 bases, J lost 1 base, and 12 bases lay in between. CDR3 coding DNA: TGCGCCAGCAGCCAAGAAAAGGCTTGGGTTAACTATGGCTACACCTTC. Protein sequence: CASSQEKAWVNYGYTF.

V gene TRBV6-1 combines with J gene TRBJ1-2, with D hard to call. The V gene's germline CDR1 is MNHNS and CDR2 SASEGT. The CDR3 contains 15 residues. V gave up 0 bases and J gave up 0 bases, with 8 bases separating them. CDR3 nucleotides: TGTGCCAGCAGTGAAGCTCTCGGACCTAACTATGGCTACACCTTC. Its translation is CASSEALGPNYGYTF.

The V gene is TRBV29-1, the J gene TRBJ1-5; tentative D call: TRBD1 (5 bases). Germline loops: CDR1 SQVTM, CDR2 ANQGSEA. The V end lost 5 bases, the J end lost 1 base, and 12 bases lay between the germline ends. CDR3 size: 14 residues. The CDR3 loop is CSVCAGPSNQPQHF. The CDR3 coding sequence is TGCAGCGTTTGTGCGGGACCAAGCAATCAGCCCCAGCATTTT.

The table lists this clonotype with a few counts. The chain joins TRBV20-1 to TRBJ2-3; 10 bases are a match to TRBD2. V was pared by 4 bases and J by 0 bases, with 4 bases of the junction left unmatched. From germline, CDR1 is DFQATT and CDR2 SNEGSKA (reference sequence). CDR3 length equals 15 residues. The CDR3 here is CSATTSGVSTDTQYF. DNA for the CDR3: TGCAGTGCTACCACTAGCGGGGTTAGCACAGATACGCAGTATTTT.

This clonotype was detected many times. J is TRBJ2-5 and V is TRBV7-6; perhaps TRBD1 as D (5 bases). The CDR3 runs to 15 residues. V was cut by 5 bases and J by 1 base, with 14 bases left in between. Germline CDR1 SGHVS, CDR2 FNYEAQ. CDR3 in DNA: TGTGCCAGCAGCCCCCAGGGCAGAAGCCAAGAGACCCAGTACTTC. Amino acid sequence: CASSPQGRSQETQYF.

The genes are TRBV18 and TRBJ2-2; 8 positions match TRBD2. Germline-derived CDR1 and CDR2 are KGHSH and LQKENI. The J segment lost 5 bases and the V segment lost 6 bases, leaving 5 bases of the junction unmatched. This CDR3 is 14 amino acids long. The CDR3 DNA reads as TGTGCCAGCTCCATTGGACTAGCAACCGGGGAGCTGTTTTTT. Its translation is CASSIGLATGELFF.

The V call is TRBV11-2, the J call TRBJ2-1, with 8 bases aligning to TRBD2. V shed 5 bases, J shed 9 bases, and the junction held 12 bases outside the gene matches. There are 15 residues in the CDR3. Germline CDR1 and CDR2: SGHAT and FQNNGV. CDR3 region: CASSLLRAGGLEQFF. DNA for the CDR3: TGTGCCAGCAGCCTCCTGAGGGCGGGAGGCCTTGAGCAGTTCTTC.

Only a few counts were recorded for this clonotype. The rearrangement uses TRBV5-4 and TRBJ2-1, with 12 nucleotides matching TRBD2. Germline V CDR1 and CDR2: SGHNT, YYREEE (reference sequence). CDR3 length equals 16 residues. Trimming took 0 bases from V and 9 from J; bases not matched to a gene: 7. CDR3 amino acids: CASSLARLAGVGEQFF. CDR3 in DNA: TGTGCCAGCAGCTTGGCCCGACTAGCGGGAGTAGGTGAGCAGTTCTTC. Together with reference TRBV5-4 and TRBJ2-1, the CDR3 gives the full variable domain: ETGVTQSPTHLIKTRGQQVTLRCSSQSGHNTVSWYQQALGQGPQFIFQYYREEENGRGNFPPRFSGLQFPNYSSELNVNALELDDSALYLCASSLARLAGVGEQFFGPGTRLTVL.